This paragraph reports one T cell receptor beta chain. Its antigen is currently not known. No clone much larger than this one lies a single base away; base qualities are absent. The data stem from a study of shared clonotypes between healthy human individuals (dated by TCRdb to about 2020). The study in broad terms: A few men and a couple of women, aged 18 to 49 years, made up the cohort. Blood TCR repertoires of about five healthy adults were deeply sequenced to estimate repertoire size and the extent of clonotype sharing between individuals. Each donor's leukapheresis produced roughly between about 0.85 and 10 billion PBMCs. To increase sequencing depth and limit assay-specific biases, different laboratories used diverse techniques to prepare libraries and sequence TCR repertoires.

TCR CDR3 regions were amplified from genomic DNA by multiplex PCR using the deep immunoSEQ assay. For each cell subset, the extracted genomic DNA was distributed evenly across all wells of several immunoSEQ 96-well plates, and each plate served as one replicate. For unsorted PBMC, roughly 330 ng of genomic DNA, equivalent to about 30,000 T cell genomes, went into each replicate PCR. Ten immunoSEQ deep assay plates were used to sequence unsorted PBMC genomic DNA. Purified libraries were quantified with a Qubit 3.0 fluorometer, sized on a Bioanalyzer 2100, and re-quantified with the KAPA Library Quantification kit. A separate single-read 150-cycle Illumina NextSeq 550 flow cell was used to sequence each immunoSEQ 96-well plate. Regarding the original processing steps: The immunoSEQ output contained only junctional sequences without quality scores, so filtering could not match that applied to full-length reads. Sequences were annotated with PyIR, a Python wrapper for IgBLAST v1.9, using IMGT germline references to assign V/J genes and CDR3. Reads with weak V/J assignments (E-value above 1e-6), missing CDR3, stop codons, out-of-frame junctions, or ambiguous translated residues were removed. V3J clonotypes were defined as sequences sharing the same inferred V gene, J gene, and CDR3 amino acid sequence. Percentage overlap between repertoires was computed as shared unique clonotypes divided by the size of the smaller repertoire. Three approaches were used to assess repertoire richness: RTK rarefaction, the Chao1 estimator, and Recon v2.1 estimates of unobserved clonotypes. The table was pulled from immuneACCESS by TCRdb, which kept in-frame rearrangements only. Such tables lose some clones; where checked, under half of the loss comes from unresolved V genes, and the rest has no known cause. For V, J and clone size, that table is used; D and trimming come from the DNA. The sample has roughly 500,000 clones on record, 60% to 85% of them singletons. Clones ranked in the top ten supply around 13% of the sample.

For CDR1 and CDR2, the germline V gene lists SGHTA and FQGNSA. Including cysteine and phenylalanine, the CDR3 has 16 amino acids. Solely the CDR3 DNA is kept, with 48 bases framed from the first base. Trimming costs V 5 bases and J 6 bases, and their ends lie 20 bases apart. What the study reported, not specific to this receptor: Because the study included a small number of donors, the genetic and exposure-history diversity represented was limited. Sampling was limited to blood, and TCR repertoires in tissue likely differ from TCR repertoires in blood. Pairwise subsampling led to the expectation that sequencing depth would affect the degree of clonotype sharing among donors.

Healthy HIV-negative adults with no recently reported acute infections or vaccinations were included as donors. All donors were Caucasian adults living in Nashville, Tennessee, USA. For unsorted samples, 75 million to 90 million PBMCs were counted, and genomic DNA was extracted using the QIAamp DNA Blood Mini kit. Blood was obtained by leukapheresis, after which PBMCs were separated by Ficoll-Histopaque density gradient centrifugation and cryopreserved in liquid nitrogen vapor phase. The sequenced sample consisted of PBMCs. The rearranged segments are TRBV7-2 and TRBJ2-1; TRBD1 is a weak D gene call, 5 bases matching. The receptor was isolated from a woman in her thirties or forties in good health. Some clones in this sample may be carry-over from other donors' samples. The CDR3: CASSLYHIGAGNEQFF. The DNA reads as follows: TGTGCCAGCAGCCTCTATCACATAGGGGCAGGCAATGAGCAGTTCTTC.